This TCR beta chain is from a study of vaccination effects on CD4 cells after COVID-19. General study findings and limits: Vaccine-induced clones in healthy vaccinees cross-reacted with common cold coronaviruses in only 1 of 255 cases.

Investigators separated out CD4+ T cells once around 9 days of culture had passed. Half-medium changes using IL-2 medium occurred on days 3 and 7. From germline, CDR1 is MDHEN and CDR2 SYDVKM. V was trimmed by 5 bases and J by 2 bases, leaving 13 bases between them. CDR3 size: 15 residues. A few counts support this clone. No antigen is known for it. The assay was immunoSEQ multiplex PCR, and TCRdb's table has in-frame clones only and misses some. The sample includes about 76,000 clones, approximately 80% of them seen just once. J is TRBJ1-5 and V is TRBV28, with TRBD1 as a possible D gene (5 bases). This specimen was CD4+ T cells from PBMCs cultured without peptide, taken before COVID-19 vaccination. This sequence was found in a human donor who received a COVID-19 vaccine. CDR3 sequence reads: CASSIGASGNQPQHF. The CDR3 nucleotides are TGTGCCAGCAGTATAGGGGCCTCAGGCAATCAGCCCCAGCATTTT.